This entry features one T cell receptor (beta chain) sequence. It lacks a known antigen. Within one base of it there is no much larger clone, and no base qualities were kept. The cohort was made up of several hundred healthy bone marrow donors. At the time of sampling, all cohort members were nominally healthy, though unrecorded immune exposures were likely present. The donor tested CMV seropositive and was one of the 289 seropositive cohort members. Each donor provided a peripheral blood sample, and peripheral blood mononuclear cells were used for TCR beta sequencing. The Qiagen DNeasy Blood Extraction Kit was used to extract genomic DNA from the blood cell samples. Library creation used the immunoSEQ multiplex PCR assay. The multiplex PCR relied on a mix of 60 forward primers for TCR Vbeta segments and 13 reverse primers for TCR Jbeta segments. A multiplex PCR assay on genomic DNA amplified the CDR3 region of rearranged TCR beta genes. Amplified TCR beta libraries were sequenced as 87-base-pair reads on the Illumina HiSeq System. The authors' analysis ran thus. A later analysis counted around 72 million unique TCR beta chains across the 600 to 850 repertoires, and 10 million to 11 million of these chains were shared by at least two donors. To remove PCR and sequencing errors, raw reads were error-corrected and collapsed into unique sequences using a nearest-neighbor algorithm that merged closely related sequences. Alignment of CDR3 sequences to IMGT reference sequences was used to assign V, D and J gene segments. For a sequence to be retained, a match of at least six nucleotides to both a V gene segment and a J gene segment was required. Rearrangements were classified as productive when the CDR3 lacked stop codons and remained in frame with V and J, and all other rearrangements were classified as non-productive. CDR3 was defined according to IMGT convention as the region running from the second conserved V-encoded cysteine to the conserved J-encoded phenylalanine. In an earlier analysis of around 570 of the donors, sequences lacking an unambiguous match to a single V gene segment were excluded. In an earlier analysis of some 590 of the donors, V segments were called functional above 56.7% productive rearrangements and were called segregating when the between-donor standard deviation exceeded 5%. A statistical classification framework was developed to diagnose cytomegalovirus status using the catalog of TCR beta chain sequences. In a later analysis, TCR nucleotide sequences were compared against IMGT/GENE-DB human TR gene sequences so that V and J genes could be assigned. Using the TCRdist pipeline, a later analysis assigned CDR3 sequences along with most-parsimonious VDJ recombination scenarios. In a later analysis, each TCR beta chain was defined by its CDR3 amino acid sequence together with its V-gene family, and reads lacking a unique V-gene family were excluded. To address suspected cross-contamination and a sequencing artifact, a later analysis removed several hundred highly shared, low-generation-probability nucleotide sequences. For each public chain, a later analysis derived a clonal expansion index from normalized ranks of inferred template counts within each repertoire. In a later analysis, generation probabilities were computed with a VDJ recombination model fitted to out-of-frame rearrangements, and the resulting probabilities were checked against IGoR. A later analysis scored TCR-TCR, TCR-HLA and TCR-CMV co-occurrence with hypergeometric tests, applying a repertoire-size bias correction to TCR pairs. In a later analysis, false discovery rates were estimated by permuting HLA or CMV assignments 20 times. In a later analysis, co-occurring TCRs were grouped with DBSCAN, and TCRdist sequence similarity was added when clustering was performed within HLA-allele-positive subsets. Repertoires with fewer than 30,000 or more than 120,000 public chains were left out of co-occurrence clustering, as were several repertoires with anomalous nucleotide sharing. TCRdb stores this immuneACCESS table with in-frame sequences only. Part of the clones is absent; in the studies checked, under half of the shortfall reflects unresolved V genes, and no reason is known for the rest. The DNA was the basis for D and trimming; V, J and clone size are from that table. The sample table shows approximately 170,000 clones, and about 85% are seen once. Approximately 1.3% of the sample is taken by the ten largest.

V is trimmed back by 5 bases and J by 6 bases, and the junction contains 4 bases that no gene match accounts for. According to the germline V gene (reference sequence), CDR1 reads SEHNR and CDR2 reads FQNEAQ. The CDR3 numbers 14 residues from cysteine through phenylalanine. Of all the DNA, just the CDR3 is kept, 42 bases in frame from base 1. The sample originates from a study of cytomegalovirus exposure and HLA in healthy donors (dated by TCRdb to between 2016 and 2019). For the wider study: An earlier analysis of roughly 630 of the donors reported roughly 270 Gb of sequence data and around 120 million unique TCR beta sequences from 150 million to 200 million T cells. An early release covering about 600 HLA-typed donors comprised 250 to 350 gigabases of sequencing data and roughly 86 million unique TCR sequences. The genetic ancestry cluster associated with self-reported Caucasian donors included roughly 84% of the 398 genotyped donors. The study aimed to test whether cataloging public T cell receptors could reveal signatures of past pathogen exposure. The study used immunosequencing to profile the T cell repertoires of 600 to 850 subjects and linked those repertoires to cytomegalovirus serostatus. Besides the first cohort of 550 to 750 subjects, a separate validation cohort made up of 120 different subjects was used. To predict cytomegalovirus infection status, the study combined high-throughput TCR immunosequencing, statistical association of individual TCRs with disease status, and machine learning. To study patterns of TCR occurrence, a later analysis re-analyzed previously published TCR beta repertoires from 700 or so donors and added high-resolution HLA genotyping. The later analysis used no new phenotypic data to find candidate immune exposures, relying instead on TCR beta sequences and their occurrence across donors. To decide whether each TCR beta V gene segment behaved as functional or pseudogenic, an earlier analysis of fewer than 750 of the donors relied on high-throughput TCR beta sequencing. Donor age, sex, ethnicity and CMV serostatus were collected together with the repertoire data. In a later genetic analysis, genome-wide SNP genotypes for about 65% of the roughly 700 donors were used, and that subset was treated as a discovery cohort. All discovery cohort repertoires had been generated on a single sequencing platform. Class I and class II HLA loci were covered by the typing at four-digit resolution. The number of donors typed differed by locus, with 629-630 for A, B, C, DRB1 and DQB1, 522 for DQA1, about 610 for DPA1, and approximately 470 for DPB1. Because of strong linkage in the cohort, a few DR-DQ haplotypes were treated as single units for association and clustering. Among some 400 genotyped donors of the cohort, an average of roughly 240,000 unique TCR beta nucleotide sequences were sequenced per donor, approximately 20% of them non-productive.

What the work shows at the level of the full study, not this receptor alone: Sequencing depth was assumed to be roughly uniform across donors in the presence/absence analyses, though that assumption may not hold. For the cohort, immune exposure information was limited to CMV serostatus. A later analysis associated about 18,000 TCR beta sequences with specific HLA alleles at a false discovery rate of 0.05. The authors suggested that the approach could potentially be generalized to other disease states and immunological phenotypes. Several of the top co-occurrence clusters appeared to be linked to parvovirus B19, influenza, CMV and Epstein-Barr virus, according to a later analysis. A later analysis found that most CMV-associated TCR beta chains appeared HLA-restricted, with HLA associations seemingly driven largely by CMV exposure. Correlated functional status among segregating V segments might reflect linkage disequilibrium, but an unknown experimental factor could not be ruled out. Most TCR sequences were seen in very few donors, while some public TCRs were found in many individuals. The sequencing pipeline was judged likely to have produced a cluster of highly shared sequence variants as a technical artifact. According to a later genetic analysis, donors in an Asian-associated ancestry cluster had fewer N-insertions in productive TCRs than the approximately 700-donor mean. Approximately 18 rarely observed V segments, including chromosome 9 orphons, were excluded from the earlier analysis of about 600 of the donors because counts were too low. The cohort was sequenced for TCR beta chains only, and without alpha or paired-chain data the features that could be detected were limited. HLA typing was unavailable for some donors at each locus, so association tests used only the typed subset. Assigning TCR associations to individual alleles was difficult when HLA alleles, especially DR and DQ, strongly co-occurred. In vitro tests confirmed that a few of the cytomegalovirus-associated TCR beta chains recognize cytomegalovirus antigens. Some IMGT-functional V segments, including TRBV6-2 and TRBV6-3, could not be distinguished by the 87-base-pair reads and were therefore excluded. An earlier analysis of several hundred of the donors showed that most TCR beta V segments appeared in productive rearrangements either about 87% or about 30% of the time, which broadly matched IMGT annotations. Cytomegalovirus status was reported to be diagnosed by the classifier with high specificity and sensitivity in both the original and validation cohorts. A further reported finding was that TCR beta sequences accurately predicted the HLA-A and HLA-B alleles for most subjects in the first cohort. A later analysis found that HLA-associated TCR beta chains were more clonally expanded and had lower generation probabilities than equally common non-associated chains. The study gave a list of over 150 TCR beta chains associated with cytomegalovirus. In a later analysis, TCR association rates were found to vary across HLA loci, with the most associated TCRs seen for DRB1 alleles and the fewest for HLA-C alleles. V-gene and J-gene trimming of TCR beta chains was associated with a missense DCLRE1C variant in a later genetic analysis, and the association was replicated in an independent cohort.

Sequenced input: PBMCs. This chain is built from TRBV7-9 and TRBJ2-3, and 11 bases in between align with TRBD2. The clonotype originates from a man between 50 and 59 years old in good health and CMV-seropositive. The CDR3 reads as follows: CASSPGLAADTQYF. The nucleotide sequence is TGTGCCAGCAGCCCGGGACTAGCGGCTGATACGCAGTATTTT.